A selection of T cell receptor beta chains follows, all from one sample in a study. TCRdb processed the 5' RACE reads anew with MiXCR; each CDR3 protein has one entry. The table lists more than 9,000 distinct CDR3 sequences, roughly 17% of them singletons, with 3.5% to 4.5% in the top ten. What was sequenced was Tregs sorted from a lymph node. The receptors originated from a female donor with breast cancer. Both conserved end residues are part of each CDR3. D genes are given only for firm matches. Rows give clone size only sometimes, using once, few, many, or a class for an expanded clone.

D,size,V,J,DNA,CDR3
-,many,TRBV5-1,TRBJ1-4,TGCGCCAGCAGCTTCGGACAGCTTAATGAAAAACTGTTTTTT,CASSFGQLNEKLFF
-,many,TRBV12-3/TRBV12-4,TRBJ1-3,TGTGCCAGCAGAGAGTCGCGAGGACACTCTGGAAACACCATATATTTT,CASRESRGHSGNTIYF
-,medium-sized,TRBV7-9,TRBJ2-1,TGTGCCAGCAGTGAACTAGGTTTTGAGCAGTTCTTC,CASSELGFEQFF
-,many,TRBV7-2,TRBJ2-2,TGTGCCAGCAGCCCTGACACCGGGGAGCTGTTTTTT,CASSPDTGELFF
TRBD1,few,TRBV4-1,TRBJ1-2,TGCGCCAGCAGTCCGGACAGGGGTGGATATGGCTACACCTTC,CASSPDRGGYGYTF
TRBD2,many,TRBV25-1,TRBJ2-1,TGTGCCAGCAGTGAGTATGGGAGGGAGACTAATGAGCAGTTCTTC,CASSEYGRETNEQFF
TRBD2,-,TRBV7-6,TRBJ2-3,TGTGCCAGCAGCTTTCTAGCGGGGTTCACAGATACGCAGTATTTT,CASSFLAGFTDTQYF
-,medium-sized,TRBV3-1,TRBJ1-5,TGTGCCAGCAGCATAGGGACACATAGCAATCAGCCCCAGCATTTT,CASSIGTHSNQPQHF
-,many,TRBV5-5,TRBJ2-1,TGTGCCAGCAGGAATACAGGGTTCTCCTACAATGAGCAGTTCTTC,CASRNTGFSYNEQFF
-,medium-sized,TRBV29-1,TRBJ2-7,TGCAGCGTTGAAGTAGGCTACGAGCAGTACTTC,CSVEVGYEQYF
-,many,TRBV7-9,TRBJ1-1,TGTGCCAGCAGCCTACCACAGCGTGACGCTGAAGCTTTCTTT,CASSLPQRDAEAFF
-,medium-sized,TRBV7-9,TRBJ2-7,TGTGCCAGCAGCCCCCCCCGGGAATACGAGCAGTACTTC,CASSPPREYEQYF
-,medium-sized,TRBV9,TRBJ1-4,TGTGCCAGCAGCGTAGATTCGGGCGATGAAAAACTGTTTTTT,CASSVDSGDEKLFF
TRBD2,-,TRBV5-1,TRBJ2-1,TGCGCCAACAGCAGGGATACCGGGACTAGCGGGTTCAATGAGCAGTTCTTC,CANSRDTGTSGFNEQFF
-,many,TRBV16,TRBJ2-1,TGTGCCAGCAGCCAGGGGAGCTCCTACAATGAGCAGTTCTTC,CASSQGSSYNEQFF
-,medium-sized,TRBV5-1,TRBJ1-1,TGCGCCAGCAGCACCAACTTGAACACTGAAGCTTTCTTT,CASSTNLNTEAFF
-,medium-sized,TRBV7-3,TRBJ2-1,TGTGCCAGCAGCTTAACGTTTGGTAGCGGACCTGGGGATGAGCAGTTCTTC,CASSLTFGSGPGDEQFF
-,-,TRBV5-1,TRBJ2-1,TGCGCCAGCAGCTTGGAACCGCACAGCTACAATGAGCAGTTCTTC,CASSLEPHSYNEQFF
-,many,TRBV7-9,TRBJ1-5,TGTGCCAGCAGCTCCATAGGGACAAGCAATCAGCCCCAGCATTTT,CASSSIGTSNQPQHF
-,medium-sized,TRBV5-5,TRBJ2-4,TGTGCCAGCGCTAGGACAGAGGAAAACATTCAGTACTTC,CASARTEENIQYF
TRBD2,medium-sized,TRBV29-1,TRBJ2-3,TGCAGCGTTGCAGCGGGGGCAGGCACAGATACGCAGTATTTT,CSVAAGAGTDTQYF
TRBD1,medium-sized,TRBV7-3,TRBJ1-1,TGTGCCAGCAGCTCTCAGGGGGGCACTGAAGCTTTCTTT,CASSSQGGTEAFF
-,medium-sized,TRBV6-5,TRBJ2-5,TGTGCCAGCAGTCGGGGGTCCTTTGTCCAAGAGACCCAGTACTTC,CASSRGSFVQETQYF
TRBD2,many,TRBV28,TRBJ2-7,TGTGCCAGCAGTTTATCGGGGGGGCAGTACTTC,CASSLSGGQYF
-,medium-sized,TRBV5-1,TRBJ2-5,TGCGCCAGCAGCTTTGTAAGCGGCCCCCAAGAGACCCAGTACTTC,CASSFVSGPQETQYF